One and the same sample provided the 31 T cell receptor beta chains below, sequenced in a study of T-cell reconstitution after alpha-beta-depleted transplantation in children (dated by TCRdb to the mid-2010s). Preparation of the library involved PCR. Sequencer: Illumina HiSeq 2500. TCR library preparation used molecular barcoding, with unique molecular identifiers applied to normalize quantification of the TCRbeta repertoire. The raw public data were reprocessed by TCRdb itself: fastp quality trimming at Q25, MiXCR clonotype calling, in-frame beta chains only. Rows with a matching CDR3 protein are joined into one entry that keeps the most common DNA and genes. The sample contains 190,000 or so distinct CDR3 sequences, approximately 6.6% of them found a single time. The top ten clones comprise about 2.9% of the sample. The specimen was PBMCs from the stem cell graft donor, collected from the stem cell graft. These receptors were taken from a human donor who donated a stem cell graft to a child with Wiskott-Aldrich syndrome.

This clonotype has at least ten counts. The V and J genes are TRBV19 and TRBJ1-2; D is perhaps TRBD1 (6 bases). Germline V CDR1 and CDR2: LNHDA, SQIVND (reference sequence). V dropped 11 bases and J dropped 4 bases, with 14 bases sitting between them. The CDR3 runs 12 residues. CDR3 DNA: TGTGCCGTAGGGGACACCTTCTATGGCTACACCTTC. It encodes CAVGDTFYGYTF.

This clonotype has at least ten counts. The chain links TRBV12-3 or TRBV12-4 to TRBJ2-2; unclear D gene. Trimming removed 8 bases from V and 4 bases from J, with 11 bases in between. The CDR3 is made up of 13 amino acids. CDR3 region: CASLGLPTGELFF. CDR3 nucleotide sequence: TGTGCCAGCCTAGGGCTACCCACCGGGGAGCTGTTTTTT.

This clonotype showed up just a few times. This chain uses TRBV10-3 with TRBJ1-1; no clear D. With 6 bases removed from V and 2 bases from J, the gap between germline ends came to 13 bases. Germline lookup yields CDR1 ENHRY and CDR2 SYGVKD. There are 14 residues in the CDR3. For the CDR3, the DNA is TGTGCCATCAGCCAGGAACTATTAAACACTGAAGCTTTCTTT. Translation: CAISQELLNTEAFF.

In its sample, this clonotype was seen many times. The chain joins TRBV29-1 to TRBJ2-2; 7 nucleotides align to TRBD1. CDR1 and CDR2 from the germline V gene are SQVTM and ANQGSEA. The CDR3 sequence is 14 residues long. Trimming removed 6 bases from V and 7 bases from J; junction bases left unmatched: 11. The CDR3 loop is CSVHVDRADGELFF. CDR3 DNA sequence: TGCAGCGTCCACGTCGACAGGGCTGACGGGGAGCTGTTTTTT.

This clonotype was counted at least ten times. J is TRBJ2-1 and V is TRBV12-3 or TRBV12-4; 9 nucleotides agree with TRBD2. V trimming: 7 bases; J trimming: 6 bases; junction bases outside the gene matches: 10. This CDR3 is built from 15 residues. The CDR3 spells CASTSGGRAINEQFF. Written as DNA, the CDR3 is TGTGCCAGCACCTCTGGCGGGAGGGCCATCAATGAGCAGTTCTTC.

This clonotype was counted between two and nine times. The chain has TRBV6-1 and TRBJ2-1, with D tentatively TRBD1 (5 bases). The CDR3 spans 16 residues. Trimming left V 6 bases short and J 0 bases short, with 15 bases between. The germline V gene has CDR1 MNHNS and CDR2 SASEGT. CDR3 DNA sequence: TGTGCCAGCAGGCCGGACACACTGAGCTCCTACAATGAGCAGTTCTTC. This encodes CASRPDTLSSYNEQFF.

This clonotype was detected ten times or more. The J gene is TRBJ2-7, the V gene TRBV20-1, with D perhaps matching TRBD1 or TRBD2 (5 bases each). The CDR3 totals 14 residues. Germline values: CDR1 DFQATT, CDR2 SNEGSKA (reference sequence). Trimming took 0 bases from V and 6 from J, leaving 15 bases between them. CDR3 protein: CSARDHGAGLEQYF. Written as DNA, the CDR3 is TGCAGTGCTAGAGATCACGGGGCAGGCCTCGAGCAGTACTTC.

There are a few counts of this clonotype. The chain has TRBV7-2 and TRBJ2-1; 7 bases line up with TRBD1. The trim removed 5 bases at V and 2 bases at J, leaving 9 bases unmatched. Germline-derived CDR1 and CDR2 are SGHTA and FQGNSA. This CDR3 comprises 16 residues. CDR3 region: CASSRDSDLAYNEQFF. In nucleotides, the CDR3 is TGTGCCAGCAGCCGGGACAGCGATTTGGCCTACAATGAGCAGTTCTTC. The complete variable domain, with remaining parts taken from reference TRBV7-2 and TRBJ2-1, reads GAGVSQSPSNKVTEKGKDVELRCDPISGHTALYWYRQSLGQGLEFLIYFQGNSAPDKSGLPSDRFSAERTGGSVSTLTIQRTQQEDSAVYLCASSRDSDLAYNEQFFGPGTRLTVL.

This clonotype has just a few counts. Its ends do not fully match the called genes, so a read error is possible. The V and J genes are TRBV20-1 and TRBJ2-3, with TRBD2 matching over 8 bases. The CDR3 runs 11 residues. Germline V gene data show CDR1 as DFQATT and CDR2 as SNEGSKA (reference sequence). CDR3 amino acids: CSSSGTDTQYF. The CDR3 DNA reads as TGCAGTTCTAGCGGGACAGATACGCAGTATTTT.

This clonotype was found many times. The V and J genes are TRBV12-3 or TRBV12-4 and TRBJ1-4; no firm D call. V dropped 3 bases and J dropped 8 bases, with 13 bases sitting between them. The CDR3 is 14 residues long. CDR3 residues: CASSLARLREKLFF. The CDR3 DNA reads as TGTGCCAGCAGTTTGGCCAGGTTGAGAGAAAAACTGTTTTTT.

This clonotype was observed a handful of times. The chain carries TRBV5-1 and TRBJ1-1, with D unresolved. Germline V gene lookup returns CDR1 SGHRS and CDR2 YFSETQ. The CDR3 loop spans 14 amino acids. V gave up 4 bases and J gave up 5 bases, with 15 bases separating them. CDR3 sequence (DNA): TGCGCCAGCAGCCCGGGAGAATCGGGGACTGAAGCTTTCTTT. It is translated as CASSPGESGTEAFF.

This clonotype was counted many times. This chain uses TRBV12-3 or TRBV12-4 with TRBJ2-3; no clear D. The V end was cut by 3 bases, the J end by 0 bases, with 16 bases between. This CDR3 region has 17 residues. The CDR3 sequence is CASSFWGWPPSTDTQYF. CDR3 DNA sequence: TGTGCCAGCAGTTTCTGGGGATGGCCACCTAGCACAGATACGCAGTATTTT.

This clonotype was observed a single time. The chain recombines TRBV5-4 with TRBJ2-1; D may be TRBD1 or TRBD2 (6 bases each). Germline V CDR1 and CDR2: SGHNT, YYREEE (reference sequence). Trimming removed 0 bases from V and 9 bases from J, with 16 bases in between. The CDR3 is 15 residues long. The CDR3 is CASSLDGGPLGEQFF. Written as DNA, the CDR3 is TGTGCCAGCAGCTTGGACGGGGGCCCCCTTGGTGAGCAGTTCTTC.

This clonotype has a count of ten or more. This chain joins TRBV4-3 and TRBJ2-7; the D gene could be TRBD1 or TRBD2 (5 bases each). Germline V lookup: CDR1 LGHNA, CDR2 YSLEER. The length of the CDR3 is 14 residues. Trimming stripped 0 bases from V and 3 bases from J, with 9 bases between. In DNA form, the CDR3 reads TGCGCCAGCAGCCAAGAATTGGGGGACTACGAGCAGTACTTC. Its protein product is CASSQELGDYEQYF.

This clonotype was counted many times. The rearrangement links TRBV3-1 to TRBJ2-5; D call uncertain. V lost 0 bases, J lost 5 bases, and 4 bases lay in between. Germline values: CDR1 LGHDT, CDR2 YNNKEL (reference sequence). The CDR3 extends over 12 amino acids. The CDR3 DNA follows: TGTGCCAGCAGCCAAGATATGGAGACCCAGTACTTC. This codes for CASSQDMETQYF.

A few counts support this clonotype. J is TRBJ2-2 and V is TRBV20-1; D may match TRBD1 or TRBD2 (6 bases each). There are 14 residues in the CDR3. V shed 6 bases and J shed 5 bases, with 16 bases lying between them. Germline V gene lookup returns CDR1 DFQATT and CDR2 SNEGSKA (reference sequence). The CDR3 spells CSAGWGAGTGELFF. The CDR3 region has the DNA TGCAGTGCCGGTTGGGGGGCAGGGACCGGGGAGCTGTTTTTT.

This clonotype was recorded at least ten times. The chain has TRBV4-2 and TRBJ2-7; a possible D gene is TRBD1 (5 bases). Between the trimmed V and J ends, which lost 2 bases and 3 bases, there was a span of 5 bases. This CDR3 comprises 12 residues. Germline CDR1 and CDR2: LGHNA and YNFKEQ. This CDR3 is CASSQTGYEQYF. The CDR3, as DNA: TGTGCCAGCAGCCAAACAGGCTACGAGCAGTACTTC.

This clonotype has a count of ten or more. The chain employs TRBV29-1 and TRBJ2-5; possible D gene TRBD1, 7 bases. The germline V gene encodes CDR1 SQVTM and CDR2 ANQGSEA. The CDR3 loop spans 14 amino acids. V was cut by 5 bases and J by 0 bases, with 13 bases left in between. Here the CDR3 reads CSVRTGGYQETQYF. As DNA, the CDR3 is TGCAGCGTTCGGACAGGAGGGTACCAAGAGACCCAGTACTTC.

This clonotype was recorded many times. V is TRBV19 and J is TRBJ2-1; no definite D call. The CDR3 sequence is 16 residues long. CDR1 and CDR2 from the germline V gene are LNHDA and SQIVND (reference sequence). V lost 5 bases to trimming and J lost 2 bases, with 16 bases between them. The CDR3 here is CASSANGPGTYNEQFF. CDR3 nucleotide sequence: TGTGCCAGTAGTGCCAATGGCCCTGGGACCTACAATGAGCAGTTCTTC.

This chain uses TRBV24-1 with TRBJ2-5, with TRBD2 as a possible D gene (5 bases). The germline CDR1 and CDR2 sequences are KGHDR and SFDVKD. The CDR3 extends over 13 amino acids. V lost 5 bases, J lost 3 bases, and 9 bases lay in between. The CDR3 coding sequence is TGTGCCACCAGTGTTCCGGGAAAAGAGACCCAGTACTTC. Protein sequence: CATSVPGKETQYF.

The sample holds many counts of this clonotype. The rearrangement uses TRBV7-2 and TRBJ1-1, with 7 bases identical to TRBD1. This CDR3 is built from 14 residues. J was trimmed by 4 bases and V by 2 bases; bases with no gene match: 4. The V gene's germline CDR1 is SGHTA and CDR2 FQGNSA. The CDR3 sequence is CASSLQQGRTEAFF. The CDR3 DNA reads TGTGCCAGCAGCTTACAACAGGGGCGCACTGAAGCTTTCTTT.

The sample holds many counts of this clonotype. The chain combines TRBV7-2 with TRBJ2-3, with 9 bases identical to TRBD1. V lost 11 bases, J lost 1 base, and 4 bases stayed unmatched. Looked up from germline, CDR1 is SGHTA and CDR2 is FQGNSA. The CDR3 is 13 amino acids. CDR3 sequence reads: CASRDRGTDTQYF. The CDR3 DNA is TGTGCCTCCCGGGACAGGGGCACAGATACGCAGTATTTT.

This clonotype appeared many times. This sequence joins TRBV20-1 and TRBJ1-1; D not resolved. The CDR3 sequence is 14 residues long. In germline, CDR1 is DFQATT, CDR2 SNEGSKA (reference sequence). V was trimmed by 0 bases and J by 7 bases, leaving 15 bases between them. The CDR3 bases are TGCAGTGCTAGAGATCGCAGAGGGCCCAGTGAAGCTTTCTTT. It is translated as CSARDRRGPSEAFF.

The V gene is TRBV6-2 or TRBV6-3, the J gene TRBJ2-1; no reliable D call. The germline CDR1 and CDR2 sequences are MNHEY and SVGEGT. Trimming removed 6 bases at V and 0 bases at J, with 12 bases between. The CDR3 runs to 15 residues. For the CDR3, the DNA is TGTGCCAGCAGCCCCGACCGGTTCTCCTACAATGAGCAGTTCTTC. It is translated as CASSPDRFSYNEQFF.

This clonotype has a count of ten or more. This chain joins TRBV11-2 and TRBJ2-1; the match to TRBD1 covers 8 bases. CDR3 length: 19 residues. The V and J ends lost 6 bases and 0 bases, in that order; junction bases with no gene match: 16. Germline assignment: CDR1 SGHAT and CDR2 FQNNGV. CDR3 nucleotide sequence: TGTGCCAGCAGGTCCCCGGGACAGGTCCTCCCGAGCTCCTACAATGAGCAGTTCTTC. Protein: CASRSPGQVLPSSYNEQFF.

This clonotype was seen repeatedly, ten times or more. The gene calls are TRBV5-1 and TRBJ1-6; the match to TRBD1 covers 7 bases. The CDR3 totals 15 residues. After removal of 2 bases from V and 7 bases from J, the junction contained 6 bases not matched to a gene. Per the germline V gene, CDR1 is SGHRS and CDR2 is YFSETQ. CDR3 protein: CASSFRQGENSPLHF. CDR3 DNA: TGCGCCAGCAGCTTCCGCCAGGGGGAAAATTCACCCCTCCACTTT.

This clonotype was detected many times. The chain carries TRBV6-1 and TRBJ2-5, with 12 bases matching TRBD2. The V gene's germline CDR1 is MNHNS and CDR2 SASEGT. Trimming at V came to 7 bases and at J to 5 bases, leaving 5 bases not matched to a gene. The CDR3 is 14 residues long. The CDR3, as DNA: TGTGCCAGCAAACTAGCGGGGGGCGTGGAGACCCAGTACTTC. It specifies CASKLAGGVETQYF.

The sample holds many counts of this clonotype. This chain connects TRBV3-1 to TRBJ2-1; TRBD2 matches 9 bases. This CDR3 contains 16 residues. Germline V gene sequence: CDR1 LGHDT, CDR2 YNNKEL (reference sequence). The ends lost 1 base at V and 2 bases at J; junction bases unmatched: 3. This CDR3 is CASSQVSGSPYNEQFF. The CDR3 bases are TGTGCCAGCAGCCAAGTTAGCGGGAGCCCCTACAATGAGCAGTTCTTC.

This clonotype occurred many times. The V gene is TRBV5-6, the J gene TRBJ2-1, with 9 bases aligning to TRBD1. The CDR3 spans 15 residues. CDR1 is SGHDT, CDR2 YYEEEE, per germline. Germline trimming cut 3 bases from V and 8 bases from J; bases unmatched to any gene: 9. The DNA for the CDR3 is TGTGCCAGCAGCTCGACAGGACAGGGGTTGGATGAGCAGTTCTTC. It translates to CASSSTGQGLDEQFF.

In this sample, this clonotype turned up many times. The chain has TRBV12-3 or TRBV12-4 and TRBJ2-1; 7 nucleotides match TRBD2. CDR3 size: 15 residues. Trimming removed 3 bases from V and 7 bases from J; junction bases left unmatched: 9. The CDR3 loop is CASSFPRETGNEQFF. CDR3 nucleotide sequence: TGTGCCAGCAGTTTTCCGCGGGAGACTGGTAATGAGCAGTTCTTC.

V and J are TRBV20-1 and TRBJ2-3; D might be TRBD1 (5 bases). The V end was cut by 4 bases, the J end by 4 bases, with 15 bases between. The CDR3 covers 14 residues. Per the germline V gene, CDR1 is DFQATT and CDR2 is SNEGSKA (reference sequence). DNA of the CDR3: TGCAGTGCTATTTGGACACCTAGGGCAGATACGCAGTATTTT. It encodes CSAIWTPRADTQYF.